This T cell receptor beta chain derives from a study of T cell repertoires in cytomegalovirus infection. At the level of the study: Public TCR beta signatures were indicative of both CMV infection and a matching HLA type. General study findings and limits: Clonotypes of TCR beta that were HLA-C-restricted and CMV-specific dominated the ex vivo response.

A note on this clonotype: What it recognizes is unknown.

TCRdb independently ran MiXCR on the reads; one entry per CDR3 protein. This table has about 770,000 distinct CDR3 sequences, about 28% appearing once. The TCR comes from a human donor in good health (CMV status not recorded). Some clones in this sample may be carry-over from other donors' samples. The input for sequencing was cultured CD8+ T cells from PBMCs, taken from culture after CMV antigen stimulation.

The CDR3 reads CASCVRSTEAFF. In DNA, the CDR3 is TGTGCCAGCTGCGTAAGGAGCACTGAAGCTTTCTTT. The gene calls are TRBV4-2 and TRBJ1-1; no clear D. Trimming took off 8 bases at V and 4 bases at J, with 11 bases between the two ends. This CDR3 has 12 residues. Germline V gene sequence: CDR1 LGHNA, CDR2 YNFKEQ.